Listed below are T cell receptor beta chains from one sample, sequenced in a study of blood T cell repertoires in COVID-19. Using immunoSEQ multiplex PCR, the repertoire was profiled, and TCRdb retains in-frame clones only, with some absent. The table lists about 76,000 clones, about 82% of them singletons. Input material: peripheral blood. Source of these receptors: a woman aged 60 to 75 with acute or convalescent COVID-19. CDR3s include the opening cysteine and the closing phenylalanine or tryptophan. D genes are given only for firm matches. Clone size is given for some rows only: seen once, a few or many times, or a class if the clone is expanded.

v_call: TRBV30; clone_size: -; d_call: -; j_call: TRBJ1-5; cdr3_aa: CAWSVRGYQPQHF; cdr3_nt: TGTGCCTGGAGTGTACGGGGGTATCAGCCCCAGCATTTT
v_call: TRBV28; clone_size: -; d_call: -; j_call: TRBJ1-5; cdr3_aa: CASSPSGSNSNQPQHF; cdr3_nt: TGTGCCAGCAGTCCATCAGGGTCGAATAGCAATCAGCCCCAGCATTTT
v_call: TRBV7-2; clone_size: -; d_call: -; j_call: TRBJ2-5; cdr3_aa: CASSAPSRGKTQYF; cdr3_nt: TGTGCCAGCAGCGCGCCCTCCAGGGGTAAGACCCAGTACTTC
v_call: TRBV7-9; clone_size: -; d_call: TRBD2; j_call: TRBJ2-5; cdr3_aa: CASSRTSGQETQYF; cdr3_nt: TGTGCCAGCAGCCGGACTAGCGGGCAAGAGACCCAGTACTTC
v_call: TRBV19; clone_size: many; d_call: -; j_call: TRBJ2-5; cdr3_aa: CASSMRRTEVGETQYF; cdr3_nt: TGTGCCAGTAGTATGCGCCGGACAGAAGTAGGAGAGACCCAGTACTTC
v_call: TRBV10-3; clone_size: -; d_call: TRBD2; j_call: TRBJ2-1; cdr3_aa: CAISERGGADEQFF; cdr3_nt: TGTGCCATCAGTGAGCGCGGGGGGGCAGATGAGCAGTTCTTC
v_call: TRBV12-5; clone_size: -; d_call: -; j_call: TRBJ1-5; cdr3_aa: CASGYGVNQPQHF; cdr3_nt: TGTGCTAGTGGTTACGGGGTAAATCAGCCCCAGCATTTT
v_call: TRBV4-3; clone_size: -; d_call: TRBD1; j_call: TRBJ2-2; cdr3_aa: CASSQATGGWWELFF; cdr3_nt: TGCGCCAGCAGCCAAGCGACAGGGGGCTGGTGGGAGCTGTTTTTT
v_call: TRBV5-8; clone_size: -; d_call: -; j_call: TRBJ2-3; cdr3_aa: CASSLSQSTDTQYF; cdr3_nt: TGTGCCAGCAGCTTGTCACAGAGCACAGATACGCAGTATTTT
v_call: TRBV6-5; clone_size: -; d_call: TRBD1; j_call: TRBJ1-2; cdr3_aa: CASSYRDRDYGYTF; cdr3_nt: TGTGCCAGCAGTTACCGGGACAGGGACTATGGCTACACCTTC
v_call: TRBV19; clone_size: -; d_call: -; j_call: TRBJ1-5; cdr3_aa: CASSIGATNQPQHF; cdr3_nt: TGTGCCAGTAGTATAGGGGCAACAAATCAGCCCCAGCATTTT
v_call: TRBV10-3; clone_size: -; d_call: -; j_call: TRBJ1-1; cdr3_aa: CAISDRGGTEAFF; cdr3_nt: TGTGCCATCAGTGACAGGGGTGGAACTGAAGCTTTCTTT
v_call: TRBV21-1; clone_size: once; d_call: -; j_call: TRBJ1-1; cdr3_aa: CASSKPGTGVNTEAFF; cdr3_nt: TGTGCCAGCAGCAAACCCGGTACAGGGGTGAACACTGAAGCTTTCTTT
v_call: TRBV19; clone_size: -; d_call: TRBD1; j_call: TRBJ1-4; cdr3_aa: CASSIGYGTANEKLFF; cdr3_nt: TGTGCCAGTAGTATAGGGTACGGGACAGCTAATGAAAAACTGTTTTTT
v_call: TRBV29-1; clone_size: -; d_call: TRBD2; j_call: TRBJ2-5; cdr3_aa: CSVEGTSGGAKGTQYF; cdr3_nt: TGCAGCGTTGAAGGGACTAGCGGGGGGGCCAAGGGGACCCAGTACTTC
v_call: TRBV28; clone_size: -; d_call: -; j_call: TRBJ1-1; cdr3_aa: CASSHWAKNTEAFF; cdr3_nt: TGTGCCAGCAGTCACTGGGCCAAGAACACTGAAGCTTTCTTT
v_call: TRBV12-3/TRBV12-4; clone_size: -; d_call: -; j_call: TRBJ1-1; cdr3_aa: CASSLNEGTLAFF; cdr3_nt: TGTGCCAGCAGTTTAAATGAGGGAACTCTCGCTTTCTTT
v_call: TRBV10-2; clone_size: -; d_call: TRBD2; j_call: TRBJ2-5; cdr3_aa: CASRGTSGGPGTQYF; cdr3_nt: TGCGCCAGCAGGGGGACTAGCGGGGGACCGGGGACCCAGTACTTC
v_call: TRBV11-1; clone_size: -; d_call: TRBD1; j_call: TRBJ1-1; cdr3_aa: CASSRDRANTEAFF; cdr3_nt: TGTGCCAGCAGCCGGGACAGGGCGAACACTGAAGCTTTCTTT
v_call: TRBV24-1; clone_size: -; d_call: TRBD1; j_call: TRBJ1-1; cdr3_aa: CATAGQGDTEAFF; cdr3_nt: TGTGCCACCGCCGGACAGGGAGACACTGAAGCTTTCTTT
v_call: TRBV7-2; clone_size: -; d_call: TRBD2; j_call: TRBJ2-6; cdr3_aa: CASMTWGLAGGPRVLTF; cdr3_nt: TGTGCCAGCATGACCTGGGGACTAGCGGGGGGCCCCCGAGTCCTGACTTTC
v_call: TRBV7-2; clone_size: -; d_call: -; j_call: TRBJ1-6; cdr3_aa: CASSSSFRGGSSYNSPLHF; cdr3_nt: TGTGCCAGCAGCTCGTCGTTTAGGGGGGGTAGCTCCTATAATTCACCCCTCCACTTT
v_call: TRBV30; clone_size: -; d_call: -; j_call: TRBJ1-4; cdr3_aa: CAWSVRVRNEKLFF; cdr3_nt: TGTGCCTGGAGTGTCCGGGTCCGTAATGAAAAACTGTTTTTT
v_call: TRBV29-1; clone_size: -; d_call: -; j_call: TRBJ2-5; cdr3_aa: CSVVLRSKETQYF; cdr3_nt: TGCAGCGTTGTCCTTCGCAGTAAAGAGACCCAGTACTTC
v_call: TRBV19; clone_size: -; d_call: TRBD1; j_call: TRBJ2-1; cdr3_aa: CASSRQGPTSNYNEQFF; cdr3_nt: TGTGCCAGTAGTCGACAGGGGCCTACCAGTAATTACAATGAGCAGTTCTTC
v_call: TRBV19; clone_size: -; d_call: -; j_call: TRBJ2-2; cdr3_aa: CASSLRGGAGELFF; cdr3_nt: TGTGCCAGTAGTCTCAGGGGTGGGGCCGGGGAGCTGTTTTTT
v_call: TRBV6-2/TRBV6-3; clone_size: -; d_call: TRBD2; j_call: TRBJ2-3; cdr3_aa: CASSSTGTSGGAQYF; cdr3_nt: TGTGCCAGCAGTTCCACCGGGACTAGCGGGGGGGCACAGTATTTT
v_call: TRBV29-1; clone_size: -; d_call: -; j_call: TRBJ2-3; cdr3_aa: CSEGARTDTQYF; cdr3_nt: TGCAGCGAAGGGGCCCGCACAGATACGCAGTATTTT
v_call: TRBV7-2; clone_size: -; d_call: TRBD2; j_call: TRBJ2-5; cdr3_aa: CASSWPLGGGAGETQYF; cdr3_nt: TGTGCCAGCAGCTGGCCCCTGGGCGGGGGGGCCGGAGAGACCCAGTACTTC
v_call: TRBV19; clone_size: -; d_call: TRBD2; j_call: TRBJ2-3; cdr3_aa: CASSILGTSGDTDTQYF; cdr3_nt: TGTGCCAGTAGTATCTTGGGGACTAGCGGGGACACAGATACGCAGTATTTT
v_call: TRBV6-6; clone_size: -; d_call: TRBD1; j_call: TRBJ1-2; cdr3_aa: CASSYTGTGGYGYTF; cdr3_nt: TGTGCCAGCAGTTACACCGGGACAGGGGGCTATGGCTACACCTTC
v_call: TRBV5-7; clone_size: -; d_call: TRBD1; j_call: TRBJ1-6; cdr3_aa: CASSSGQGDSPLHF; cdr3_nt: TGTGCCAGCAGCTCCGGACAGGGAGATTCACCCCTCCACTTT
v_call: TRBV7-9; clone_size: -; d_call: TRBD1; j_call: TRBJ1-1; cdr3_aa: CASSLGTETEAFF; cdr3_nt: TGTGCCAGCAGCCTTGGGACAGAAACAGAAGCTTTCTTT
v_call: TRBV30; clone_size: once; d_call: -; j_call: TRBJ2-5; cdr3_aa: CAWSPDRQETQYF; cdr3_nt: TGTGCCTGGAGTCCAGACAGGCAAGAGACCCAGTACTTC
v_call: TRBV7-9; clone_size: -; d_call: TRBD1; j_call: TRBJ2-7; cdr3_aa: CASSPTGGKQYF; cdr3_nt: TGTGCCAGCAGCCCCACAGGGGGCAAGCAGTACTTC
v_call: TRBV6-5; clone_size: -; d_call: TRBD2; j_call: TRBJ2-1; cdr3_aa: CASGEGSYNEQFF; cdr3_nt: TGTGCCAGTGGGGAGGGCTCCTACAATGAGCAGTTCTTC
v_call: TRBV5-1; clone_size: once; d_call: TRBD2; j_call: TRBJ2-5; cdr3_aa: CASSLESGGEENQYF; cdr3_nt: TGCGCCAGCAGCTTGGAGAGCGGGGGAGAAGAGAACCAGTACTTC
v_call: TRBV30; clone_size: -; d_call: -; j_call: TRBJ1-2; cdr3_aa: CAWSSGNYGYTF; cdr3_nt: TGTGCCTGGAGTTCGGGGAACTATGGCTACACCTTC
v_call: TRBV2; clone_size: few; d_call: TRBD1; j_call: TRBJ2-2; cdr3_aa: CASIRAGGANTGELFF; cdr3_nt: TGTGCCAGCATCCGGGCAGGGGGCGCAAACACCGGGGAGCTGTTTTTT
v_call: TRBV21-1; clone_size: -; d_call: -; j_call: TRBJ2-2; cdr3_aa: CASSKGGSITENTGELFF; cdr3_nt: TGTGCCAGCAGCAAAGGCGGCAGCATAACCGAGAACACCGGGGAGCTGTTTTTT
v_call: TRBV30; clone_size: -; d_call: TRBD2; j_call: TRBJ2-1; cdr3_aa: CAWRLAGGTYNEQFF; cdr3_nt: TGTGCCTGGAGACTAGCGGGGGGAACCTACAATGAGCAGTTCTTC
v_call: TRBV30; clone_size: -; d_call: TRBD1; j_call: TRBJ1-4; cdr3_aa: CASTRGTGGANEKLFF; cdr3_nt: TGTGCCTCTACCCGCGGGACAGGGGGGGCTAATGAAAAACTGTTTTTT
v_call: TRBV30; clone_size: once; d_call: TRBD1; j_call: TRBJ1-2; cdr3_aa: CAWSRQGHGYTF; cdr3_nt: TGTGCCTGGAGTCGACAGGGGCATGGCTACACCTTC
v_call: TRBV5-1; clone_size: -; d_call: -; j_call: TRBJ1-4; cdr3_aa: CASSLLGQGELFF; cdr3_nt: TGCGCCAGCAGCTTGTTAGGGCAGGGCGAACTGTTTTTT
v_call: TRBV3-1/TRBV3-2; clone_size: -; d_call: TRBD1; j_call: TRBJ2-1; cdr3_aa: CASSQGTGAYNEQFF; cdr3_nt: TGTGCCAGCAGCCAAGGGACAGGGGCCTACAATGAGCAGTTCTTC
v_call: TRBV14; clone_size: -; d_call: TRBD1; j_call: TRBJ2-1; cdr3_aa: CASSPTGGLYNEQFF; cdr3_nt: TGTGCCAGCAGCCCGACAGGGGGACTCTACAATGAGCAGTTCTTC
v_call: TRBV14; clone_size: -; d_call: TRBD2; j_call: TRBJ2-3; cdr3_aa: CASSQIAGSTDTQYF; cdr3_nt: TGTGCCAGCAGCCAGATAGCGGGGAGCACAGATACGCAGTATTTT
v_call: TRBV7-8; clone_size: -; d_call: TRBD2; j_call: TRBJ2-5; cdr3_aa: CASSLLGTRSYQETQYF; cdr3_nt: TGTGCCAGCAGCTTATTAGGGACTAGGTCGTACCAAGAGACCCAGTACTTC
v_call: TRBV4-2; clone_size: few; d_call: -; j_call: TRBJ1-4; cdr3_aa: CASSQDRANEKLFF; cdr3_nt: TGTGCCAGCAGCCAAGACAGGGCTAATGAAAAACTGTTTTTT
v_call: TRBV6-1; clone_size: -; d_call: -; j_call: TRBJ1-5; cdr3_aa: CASSELGGNQPQHF; cdr3_nt: TGTGCCAGCAGTGAATTGGGGGGAAATCAGCCCCAGCATTTT